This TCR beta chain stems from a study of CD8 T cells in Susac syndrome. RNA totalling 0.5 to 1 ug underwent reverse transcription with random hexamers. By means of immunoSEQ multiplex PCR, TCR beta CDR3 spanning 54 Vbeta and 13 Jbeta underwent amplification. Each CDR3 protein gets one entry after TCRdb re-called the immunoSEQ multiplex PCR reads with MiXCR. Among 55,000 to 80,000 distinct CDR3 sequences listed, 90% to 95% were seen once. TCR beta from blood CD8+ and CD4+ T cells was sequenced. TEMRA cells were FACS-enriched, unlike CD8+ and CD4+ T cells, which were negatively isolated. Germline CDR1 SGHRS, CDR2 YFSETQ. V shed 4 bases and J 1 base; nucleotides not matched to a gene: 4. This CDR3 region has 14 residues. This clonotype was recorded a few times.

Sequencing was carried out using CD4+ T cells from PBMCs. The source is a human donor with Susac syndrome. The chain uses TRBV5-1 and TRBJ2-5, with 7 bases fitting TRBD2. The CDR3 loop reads CASSGGGVQETQYF. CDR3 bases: TGCGCCAGCAGCGGGGGAGGGGTCCAAGAGACCCAGTACTTC.